This T cell receptor beta chain was documented in a study of Ad26.COV2.S vaccination and SARS-CoV-2 variants. V was pared by 0 bases and J by 2 bases, with 12 bases between. The CDR3 extends over 16 amino acids. Per the germline V gene, CDR1 is LGHNT and CDR2 is FRNRAP. Sequencing was performed with immunoSEQ multiplex PCR; in TCRdb, only in-frame clones are kept and a portion is missing. The sample carries over 400,000 clones, about 92% recorded once. Treatment denoted: some 20 received Ad26.COV2.S at low or high dose, single or two shots; about 5 received placebo; per-sample allocation not given. Samples were taken on day 63 after the first vaccine or placebo injection.

The chain carries TRBV12-5 and TRBJ2-3, with D possibly being TRBD1 (6 bases). The sequence derives from a person between 18 and 60 years old who received the Ad26.COV2.S COVID-19 vaccine or a placebo. The sequences come from peripheral blood, collected in a trial of Ad26.COV2.S vaccine versus placebo. CDR3 region: CASGLVRQANTDTQYF. In DNA, the CDR3 is TGTGCTAGTGGTTTGGTACGACAGGCGAACACAGATACGCAGTATTTT.